This T cell receptor (beta chain) was sequenced in a study of blood T cell repertoires in COVID-19. The CDR3 consists of 14 residues. Looked up from germline, CDR1 is GTSNPN and CDR2 is SVGIG (reference sequence). Deletions cut 6 bases from V and 0 bases from J, with 15 bases between. Measured with immunoSEQ multiplex PCR; TCRdb has only the in-frame clones, and not every one. The table includes fewer than 250,000 clones, around 86% detected once. Sequenced: PBMCs or T cells enriched from blood (not recorded which). The rearrangement uses TRBV30 and TRBJ2-7; no firm D call. The receptor was isolated from a woman aged 45-59 years with acute COVID-19. The DNA for the CDR3 is TGTGCCTGTATGAAGCAGCGACCCTCCTACGAGCAGTACTTC. Amino acid sequence: CACMKQRPSYEQYF.